The entry that follows covers one T cell receptor (beta chain) sequence. Its cognate antigen is unknown. V trimming: 6 bases; J trimming: 7 bases; junction bases outside the gene matches: 5. The CDR3 runs to 15 residues. Germline values: CDR1 SNHLY, CDR2 FYNNEI. Clones were read by immunoSEQ multiplex PCR, and TCRdb kept only the in-frame ones, dropping some. Of 150,000 to 200,000 clones in the sample, 85% were seen once. The record originates from a study of cytomegalovirus exposure and HLA in healthy donors. For the study at large: The same platform as the 666 first-cohort repertoires was used for the 120 validation repertoires, a later analysis reported. Whole-study findings and limits: In vitro, a few CMV-associated chains proved specific for CMV antigens. The dataset shows that most TCR sequences were rare, while some public TCRs occurred in many donors.

The material sequenced was PBMCs. This chain uses TRBV2 with TRBJ2-1, with 14 bases lining up with TRBD2. The receptor was isolated from a man aged 18 to 30 in good health and CMV-seropositive. CDR3 amino acids: CASRAGTSGSNEQFF. DNA of the CDR3: TGTGCCAGCAGGGCGGGGACTAGCGGGAGTAATGAGCAGTTCTTC.